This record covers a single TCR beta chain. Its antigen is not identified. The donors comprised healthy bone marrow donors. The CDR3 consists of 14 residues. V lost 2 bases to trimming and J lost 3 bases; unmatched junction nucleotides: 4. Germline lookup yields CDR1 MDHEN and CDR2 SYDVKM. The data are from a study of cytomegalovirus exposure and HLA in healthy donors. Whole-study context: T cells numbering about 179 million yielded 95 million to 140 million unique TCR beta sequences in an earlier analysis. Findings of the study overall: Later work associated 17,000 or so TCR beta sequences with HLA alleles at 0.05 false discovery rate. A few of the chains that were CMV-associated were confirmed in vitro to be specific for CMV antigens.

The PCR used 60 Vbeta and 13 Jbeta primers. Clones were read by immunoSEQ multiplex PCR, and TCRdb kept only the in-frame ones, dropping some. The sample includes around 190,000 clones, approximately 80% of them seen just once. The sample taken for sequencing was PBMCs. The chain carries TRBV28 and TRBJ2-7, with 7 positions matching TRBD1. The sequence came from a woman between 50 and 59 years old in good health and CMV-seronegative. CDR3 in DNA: TGTGCCAGCAGTTTAGTAGCAGGGGGCTACGAGCAGTACTTC. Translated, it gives CASSLVAGGYEQYF.